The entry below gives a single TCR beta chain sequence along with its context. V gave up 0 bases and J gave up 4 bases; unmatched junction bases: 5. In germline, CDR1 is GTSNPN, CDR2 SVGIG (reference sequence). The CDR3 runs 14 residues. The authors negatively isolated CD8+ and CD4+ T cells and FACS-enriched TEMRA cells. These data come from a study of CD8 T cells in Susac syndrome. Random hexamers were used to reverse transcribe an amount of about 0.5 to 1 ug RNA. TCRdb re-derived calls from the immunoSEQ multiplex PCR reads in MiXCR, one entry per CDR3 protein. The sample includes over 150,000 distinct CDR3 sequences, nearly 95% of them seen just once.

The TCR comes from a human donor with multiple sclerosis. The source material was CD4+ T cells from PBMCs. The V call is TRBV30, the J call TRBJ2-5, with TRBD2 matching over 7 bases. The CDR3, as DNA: TGTGCCTGGAGTGTACTCGCGGGGGTAGAGACCCAGTACTTC. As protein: CAWSVLAGVETQYF. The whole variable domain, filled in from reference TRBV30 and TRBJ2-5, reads SQTIHQWPATLVQPVGSPLSLECTVEGTSNPNLYWYRQAAGRGLQLLFYSVGIGQISSEVPQNLSASRPQDRQFILSSKKLLLSDSGFYLCAWSVLAGVETQYFGPGTRLLVL.